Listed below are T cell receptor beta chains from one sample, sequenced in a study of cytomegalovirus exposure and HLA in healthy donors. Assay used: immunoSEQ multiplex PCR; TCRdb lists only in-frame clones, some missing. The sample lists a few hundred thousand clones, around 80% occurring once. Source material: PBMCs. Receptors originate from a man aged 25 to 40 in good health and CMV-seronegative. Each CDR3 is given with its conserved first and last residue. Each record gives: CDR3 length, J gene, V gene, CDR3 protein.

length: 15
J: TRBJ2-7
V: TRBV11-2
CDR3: CASSLVRGSFYEQYF

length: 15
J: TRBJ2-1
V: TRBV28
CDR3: CATGNRGGLYNEQFF

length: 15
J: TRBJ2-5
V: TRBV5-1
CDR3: CASSLAGASGGPTDF

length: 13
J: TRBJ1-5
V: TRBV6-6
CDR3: CASSYGGFLPQHF

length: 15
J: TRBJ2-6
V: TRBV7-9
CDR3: CASSDTNSGANVLTF

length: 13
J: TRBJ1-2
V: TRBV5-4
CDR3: CASSFGGQNSYTF

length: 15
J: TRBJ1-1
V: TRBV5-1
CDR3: CASSSDRGRNTEAFF

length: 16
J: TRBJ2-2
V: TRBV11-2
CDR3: CASSLEGTTNTGELFF

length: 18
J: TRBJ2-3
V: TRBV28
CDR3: CASSSPRDRVEDRDTQYF

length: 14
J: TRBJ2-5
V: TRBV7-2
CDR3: CASSRGGAWETQYF

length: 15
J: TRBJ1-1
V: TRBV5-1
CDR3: CASSPGQSSNTEAFF

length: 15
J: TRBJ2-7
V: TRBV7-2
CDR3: CASSHSGTGSYEQYF

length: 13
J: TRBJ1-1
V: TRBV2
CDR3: CASSGDRDTEAFF

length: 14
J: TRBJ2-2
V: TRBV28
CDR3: CAMRRAGDTGELFF

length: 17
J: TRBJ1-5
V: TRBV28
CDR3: CASNPYRANTANQPQHF

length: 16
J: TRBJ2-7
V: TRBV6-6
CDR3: CASSSTHRGSSYEQYF

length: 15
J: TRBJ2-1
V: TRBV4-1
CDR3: CASSQVAGGVDEQFF

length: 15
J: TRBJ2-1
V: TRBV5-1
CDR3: CASSLGGTTNNEQFF

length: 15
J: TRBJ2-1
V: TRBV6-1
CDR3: CASSEDRPVYNEQFF

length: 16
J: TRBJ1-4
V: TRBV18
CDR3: CASSIEQVATNEKLFF

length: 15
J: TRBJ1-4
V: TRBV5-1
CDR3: CASSLGRYPGEKLFF

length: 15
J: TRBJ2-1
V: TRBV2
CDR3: CASSAGTASYNEQFF

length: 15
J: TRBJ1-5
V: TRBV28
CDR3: CASRRTTLSNQPQHF

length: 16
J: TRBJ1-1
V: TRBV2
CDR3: CASSEGRTLWITEAFF

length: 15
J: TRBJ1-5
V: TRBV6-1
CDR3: CASSEAGGTNQPQHF

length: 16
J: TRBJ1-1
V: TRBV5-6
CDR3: CASSSHRGPINTEAFF

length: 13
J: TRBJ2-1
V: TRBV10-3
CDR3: CASSAGSGGEQFF

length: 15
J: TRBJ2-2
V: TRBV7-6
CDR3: CASSSPKLGAGELFF

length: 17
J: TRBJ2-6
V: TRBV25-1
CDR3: CASSESARGPGASVLTF

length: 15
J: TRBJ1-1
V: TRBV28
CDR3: CASTPWGGVNTEAFF

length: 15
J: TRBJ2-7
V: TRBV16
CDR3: CASSQSSGVGYEQYF

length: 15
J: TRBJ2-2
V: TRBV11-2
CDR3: CASSLFAKNTGELFF

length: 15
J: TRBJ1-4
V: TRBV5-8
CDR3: CASSLQGAGVEKLFF

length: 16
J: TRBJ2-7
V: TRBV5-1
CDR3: CASSPLGLAGGWEQYF

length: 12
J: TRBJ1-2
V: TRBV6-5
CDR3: CASSDGTGPLTF

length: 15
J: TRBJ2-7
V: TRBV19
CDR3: CASSISAGLPSERYF

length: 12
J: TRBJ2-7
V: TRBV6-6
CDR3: CASSRDIYEQYF

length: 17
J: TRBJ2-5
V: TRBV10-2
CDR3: CASSESASGGYQETQYF

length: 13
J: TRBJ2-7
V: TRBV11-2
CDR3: CASSRVGAYEQYF

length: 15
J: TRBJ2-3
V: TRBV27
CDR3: CASGTGQGPTDTQYF

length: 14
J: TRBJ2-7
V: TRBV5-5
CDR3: CASSLNRGAYEQYF

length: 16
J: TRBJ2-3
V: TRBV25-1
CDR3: CASSAWTSGSTDTQYF

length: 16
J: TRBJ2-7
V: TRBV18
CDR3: CASSPFRRASLDEQYF

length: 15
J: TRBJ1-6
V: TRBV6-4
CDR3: CASSDSSSGQSPLHF

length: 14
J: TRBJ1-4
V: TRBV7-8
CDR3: CASSSSQGWEKLFF

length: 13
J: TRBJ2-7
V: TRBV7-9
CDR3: CASSLGGGGEQYF

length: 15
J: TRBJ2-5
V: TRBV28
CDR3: CASSSPGLAEETQYF

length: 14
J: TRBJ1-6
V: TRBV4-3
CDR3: CASSPGQGRTPLHF